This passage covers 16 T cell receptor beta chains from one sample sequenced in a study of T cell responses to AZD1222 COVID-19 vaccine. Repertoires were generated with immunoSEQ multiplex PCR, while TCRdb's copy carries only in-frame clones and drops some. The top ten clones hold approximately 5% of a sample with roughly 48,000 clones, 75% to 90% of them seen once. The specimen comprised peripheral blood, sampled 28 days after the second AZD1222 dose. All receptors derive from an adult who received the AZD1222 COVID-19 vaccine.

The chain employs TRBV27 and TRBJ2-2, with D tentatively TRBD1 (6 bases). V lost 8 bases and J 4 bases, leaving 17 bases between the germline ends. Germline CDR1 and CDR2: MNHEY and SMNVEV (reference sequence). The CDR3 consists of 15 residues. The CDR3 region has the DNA TGTGCCAGCTGGCTTATTGGACAGCCCACCGGGGAGCTGTTTTTT. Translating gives CASWLIGQPTGELFF.

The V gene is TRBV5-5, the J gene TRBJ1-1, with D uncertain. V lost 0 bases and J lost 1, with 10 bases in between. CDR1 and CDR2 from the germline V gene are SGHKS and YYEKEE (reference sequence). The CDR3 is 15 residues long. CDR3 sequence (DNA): TGTGCCAGCAGCTTGGCCGGAGAGAGGAACACTGAAGCTTTCTTT. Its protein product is CASSLAGERNTEAFF.

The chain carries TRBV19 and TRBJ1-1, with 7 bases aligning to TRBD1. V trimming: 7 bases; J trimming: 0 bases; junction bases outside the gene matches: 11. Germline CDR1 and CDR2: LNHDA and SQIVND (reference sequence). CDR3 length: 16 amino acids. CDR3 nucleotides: TGTGCCAGTAAGGGTCGGGACAGTCTTATGAACACTGAAGCTTTCTTT. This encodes CASKGRDSLMNTEAFF. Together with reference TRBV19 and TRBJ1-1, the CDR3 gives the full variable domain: DGGITQSPKYLFRKEGQNVTLSCEQNLNHDAMYWYRQDPGQGLRLIYYSQIVNDFQKGDIAEGYSVSREKKESFPLTVTSAQKNPTAFYLCASKGRDSLMNTEAFFGQGTRLTVV.

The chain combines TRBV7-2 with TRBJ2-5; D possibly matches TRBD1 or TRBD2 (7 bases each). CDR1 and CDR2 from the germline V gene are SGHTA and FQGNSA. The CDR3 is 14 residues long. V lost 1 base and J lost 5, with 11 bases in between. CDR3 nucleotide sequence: TGTGCCAGCAGCTTAGTGCAGGGGGGGGAGACCCAGTACTTC. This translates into CASSLVQGGETQYF.

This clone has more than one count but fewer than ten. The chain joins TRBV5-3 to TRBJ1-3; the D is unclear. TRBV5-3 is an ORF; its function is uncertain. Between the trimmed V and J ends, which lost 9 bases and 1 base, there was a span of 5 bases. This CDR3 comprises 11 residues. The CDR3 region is CATQSGNTIYF. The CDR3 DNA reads TGTGCCACCCAATCTGGAAACACCATATATTTT.

The CDR3 region has the DNA TGTGCCAGCAGTCCCCCTCCGACTATAACTAACACAGATACGCAGTATTTT. Protein: CASSPPPTITNTDTQYF. The chain links TRBV28 to TRBJ2-3; TRBD2 might be the D (5 bases). Trimming removed 5 bases at V and 2 bases at J, with 20 bases between. The CDR3 is made up of 17 amino acids. CDR1 and CDR2 from the germline V gene are MDHEN and SYDVKM.

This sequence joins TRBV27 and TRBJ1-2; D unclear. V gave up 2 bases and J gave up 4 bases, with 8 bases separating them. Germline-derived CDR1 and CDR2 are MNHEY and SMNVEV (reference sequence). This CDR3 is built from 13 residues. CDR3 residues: CASSLVGSYGYTF. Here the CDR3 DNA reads TGTGCCAGCAGTTTAGTGGGGAGCTATGGCTACACCTTC.

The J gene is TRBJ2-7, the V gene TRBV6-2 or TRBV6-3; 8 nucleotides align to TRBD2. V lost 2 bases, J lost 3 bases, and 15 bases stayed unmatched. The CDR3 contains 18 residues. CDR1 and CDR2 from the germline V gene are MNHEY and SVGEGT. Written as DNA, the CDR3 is TGTGCCAGCAGTTACCCAAAACGCGGGACTAGGACCCTCTACGAGCAGTACTTC. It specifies CASSYPKRGTRTLYEQYF.

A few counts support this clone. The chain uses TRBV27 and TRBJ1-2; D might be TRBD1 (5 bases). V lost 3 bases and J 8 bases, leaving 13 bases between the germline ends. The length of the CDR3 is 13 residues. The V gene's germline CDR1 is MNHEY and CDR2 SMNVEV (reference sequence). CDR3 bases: TGTGCCAGCAGTTTTAGGGGTTTGAGAGGCTACACCTTC. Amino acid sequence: CASSFRGLRGYTF.

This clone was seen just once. In nucleotides, the CDR3 is TGTGCCACCACGGGGGAATCCTACAATGAGCAGTTCTTC. Protein product: CATTGESYNEQFF. The J gene is TRBJ2-1, the V gene TRBV2, with TRBD2 as a possible D gene (6 bases). Germline-derived CDR1 and CDR2 are SNHLY and FYNNEI. V was pared by 10 bases and J by 1 base, with 11 bases between. This CDR3 contains 13 residues. The whole variable domain, remainder taken from reference TRBV2 and TRBJ2-1, is EPEVTQTPSHQVTQMGQEVILRCVPISNHLYFYWYRQILGQKVEFLVSFYNNEISEKSEIFDDQFSVERPDGSNFTLKIRSTKLEDSAMYFCATTGESYNEQFFGPGTRLTVL.

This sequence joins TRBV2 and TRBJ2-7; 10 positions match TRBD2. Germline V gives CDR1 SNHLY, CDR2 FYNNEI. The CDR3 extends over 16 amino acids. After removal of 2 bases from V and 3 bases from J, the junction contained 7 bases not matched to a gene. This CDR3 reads CASSELAGDHFYEQYF. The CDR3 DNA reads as TGTGCCAGCAGTGAACTAGCGGGGGATCACTTCTACGAGCAGTACTTC.

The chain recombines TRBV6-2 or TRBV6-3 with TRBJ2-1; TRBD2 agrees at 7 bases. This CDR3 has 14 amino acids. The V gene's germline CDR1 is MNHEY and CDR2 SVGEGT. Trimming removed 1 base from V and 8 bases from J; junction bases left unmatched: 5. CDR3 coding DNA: TGTGCCAGCAGTTACTTGGCGGGAGCACATGAGCAGTTCTTC. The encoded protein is CASSYLAGAHEQFF.

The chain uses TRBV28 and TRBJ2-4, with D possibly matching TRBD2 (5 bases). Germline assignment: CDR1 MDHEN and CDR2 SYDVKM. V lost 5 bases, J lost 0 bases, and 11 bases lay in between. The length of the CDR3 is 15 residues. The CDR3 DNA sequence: TGTGCCAGCAGTAGCAGAGGGCTAGCCAAAAACATTCAGTACTTC. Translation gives CASSSRGLAKNIQYF.

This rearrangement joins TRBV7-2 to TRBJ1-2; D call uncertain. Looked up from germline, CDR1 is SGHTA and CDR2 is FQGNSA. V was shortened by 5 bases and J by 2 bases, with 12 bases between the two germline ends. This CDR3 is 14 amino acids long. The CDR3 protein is CASSPRERNYGYTF. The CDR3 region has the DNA TGTGCCAGCAGCCCCCGGGAAAGAAACTATGGCTACACCTTC. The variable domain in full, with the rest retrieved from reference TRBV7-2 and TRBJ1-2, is GAGVSQSPSNKVTEKGKDVELRCDPISGHTALYWYRQSLGQGLEFLIYFQGNSAPDKSGLPSDRFSAERTGGSVSTLTIQRTQQEDSAVYLCASSPRERNYGYTFGSGTRLTVV.

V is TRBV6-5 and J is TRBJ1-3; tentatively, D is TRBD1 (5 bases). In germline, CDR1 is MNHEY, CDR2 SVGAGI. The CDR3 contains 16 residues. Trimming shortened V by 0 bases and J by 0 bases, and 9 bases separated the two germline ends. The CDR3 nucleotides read TGTGCCAGCAGTTACTCTGCGGGGCCCTCTGGAAACACCATATATTTT. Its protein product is CASSYSAGPSGNTIYF.

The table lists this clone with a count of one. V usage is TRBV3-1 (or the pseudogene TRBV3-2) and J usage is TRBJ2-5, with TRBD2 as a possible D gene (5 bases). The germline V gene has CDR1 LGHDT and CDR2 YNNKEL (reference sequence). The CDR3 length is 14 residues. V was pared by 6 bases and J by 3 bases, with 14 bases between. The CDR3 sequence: CASRRLRAEETQYF. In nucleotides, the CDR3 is TGTGCCAGCAGGAGACTACGTGCTGAAGAGACCCAGTACTTC.